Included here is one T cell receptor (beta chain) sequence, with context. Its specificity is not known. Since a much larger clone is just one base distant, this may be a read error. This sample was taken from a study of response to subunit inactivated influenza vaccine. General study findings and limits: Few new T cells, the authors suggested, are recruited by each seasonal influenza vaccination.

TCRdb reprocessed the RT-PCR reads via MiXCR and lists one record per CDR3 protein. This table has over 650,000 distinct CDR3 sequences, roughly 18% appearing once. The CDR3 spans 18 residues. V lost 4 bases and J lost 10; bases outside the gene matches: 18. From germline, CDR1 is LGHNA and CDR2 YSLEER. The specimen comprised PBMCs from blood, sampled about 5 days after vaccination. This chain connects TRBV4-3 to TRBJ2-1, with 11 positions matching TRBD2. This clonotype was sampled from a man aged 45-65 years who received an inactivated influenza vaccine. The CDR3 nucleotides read TGCGCCAGCAGCCCGGTTTACCCTAGCGGGGGGCCCATCAAAGAGCAGTTCTTC. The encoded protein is CASSPVYPSGGPIKEQFF.